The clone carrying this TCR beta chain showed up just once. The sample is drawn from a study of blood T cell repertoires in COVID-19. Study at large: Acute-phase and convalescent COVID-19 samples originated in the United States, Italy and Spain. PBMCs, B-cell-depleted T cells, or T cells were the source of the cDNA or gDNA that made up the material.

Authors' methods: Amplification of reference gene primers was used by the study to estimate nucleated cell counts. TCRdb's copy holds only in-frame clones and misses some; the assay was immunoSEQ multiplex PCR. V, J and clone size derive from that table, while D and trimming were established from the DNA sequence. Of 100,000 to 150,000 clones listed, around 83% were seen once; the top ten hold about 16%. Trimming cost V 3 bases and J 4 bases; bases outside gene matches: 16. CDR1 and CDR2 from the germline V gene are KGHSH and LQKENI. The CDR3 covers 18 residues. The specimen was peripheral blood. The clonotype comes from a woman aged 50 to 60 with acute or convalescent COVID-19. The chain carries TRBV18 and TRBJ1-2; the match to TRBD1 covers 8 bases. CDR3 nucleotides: TGTGCCAGCTCACCCCCCGGAAATAGCACAGGGGGTCCCTATGGCTACACCTTC. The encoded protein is CASSPPGNSTGGPYGYTF.